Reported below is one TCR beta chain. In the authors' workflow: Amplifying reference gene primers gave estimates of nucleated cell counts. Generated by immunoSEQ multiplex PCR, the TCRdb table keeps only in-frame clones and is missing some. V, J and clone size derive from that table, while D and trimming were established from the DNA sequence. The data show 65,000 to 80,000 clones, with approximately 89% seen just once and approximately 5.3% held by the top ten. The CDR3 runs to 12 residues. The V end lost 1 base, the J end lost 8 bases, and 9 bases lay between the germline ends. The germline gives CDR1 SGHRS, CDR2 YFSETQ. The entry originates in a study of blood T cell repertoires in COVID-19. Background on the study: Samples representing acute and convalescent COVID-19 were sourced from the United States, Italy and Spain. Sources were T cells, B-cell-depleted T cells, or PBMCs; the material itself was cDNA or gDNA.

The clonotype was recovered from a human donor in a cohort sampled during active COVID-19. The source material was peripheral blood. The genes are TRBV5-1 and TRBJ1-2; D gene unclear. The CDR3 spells CASSLPAGGYTF. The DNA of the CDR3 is TGCGCCAGCAGCTTGCCCGCGGGAGGCTACACCTTC.